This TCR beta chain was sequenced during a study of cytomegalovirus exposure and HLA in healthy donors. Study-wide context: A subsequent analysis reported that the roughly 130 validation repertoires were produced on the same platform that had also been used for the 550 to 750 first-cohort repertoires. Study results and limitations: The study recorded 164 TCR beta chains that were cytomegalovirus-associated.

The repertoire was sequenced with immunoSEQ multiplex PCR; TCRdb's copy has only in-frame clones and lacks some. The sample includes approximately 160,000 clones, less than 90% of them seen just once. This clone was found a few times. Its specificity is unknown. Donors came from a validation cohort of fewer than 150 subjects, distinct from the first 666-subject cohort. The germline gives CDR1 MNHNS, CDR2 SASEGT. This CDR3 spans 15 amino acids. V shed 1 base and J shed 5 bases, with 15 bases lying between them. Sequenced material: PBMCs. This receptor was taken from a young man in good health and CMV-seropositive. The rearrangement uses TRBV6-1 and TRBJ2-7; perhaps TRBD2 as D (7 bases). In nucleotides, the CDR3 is TGTGCCAGCAGTGAAGATAGGGGGGGCGTGGACGAGCAGTACTTC. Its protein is CASSEDRGGVDEQYF.